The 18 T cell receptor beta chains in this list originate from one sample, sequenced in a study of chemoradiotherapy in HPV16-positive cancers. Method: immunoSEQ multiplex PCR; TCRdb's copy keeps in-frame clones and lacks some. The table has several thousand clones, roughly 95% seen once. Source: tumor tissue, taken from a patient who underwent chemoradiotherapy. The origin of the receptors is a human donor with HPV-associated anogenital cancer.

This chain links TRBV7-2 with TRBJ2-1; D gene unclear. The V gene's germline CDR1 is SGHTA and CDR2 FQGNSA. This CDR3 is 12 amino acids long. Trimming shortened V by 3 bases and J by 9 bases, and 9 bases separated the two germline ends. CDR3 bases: TGTGCCAGCAGCTTTGGAATGGGTGAGCAGTTCTTC. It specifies CASSFGMGEQFF. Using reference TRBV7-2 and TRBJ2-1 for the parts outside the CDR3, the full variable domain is GAGVSQSPSNKVTEKGKDVELRCDPISGHTALYWYRQSLGQGLEFLIYFQGNSAPDKSGLPSDRFSAERTGGSVSTLTIQRTQQEDSAVYLCASSFGMGEQFFGPGTRLTVL.

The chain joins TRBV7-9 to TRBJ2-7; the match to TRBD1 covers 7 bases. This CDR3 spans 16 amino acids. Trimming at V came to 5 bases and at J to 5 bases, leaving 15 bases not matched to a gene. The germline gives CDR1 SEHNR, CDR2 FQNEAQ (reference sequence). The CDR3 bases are TGTGCCAGCAGCCGAACAAGCGACAGGGCGTTAGACGAGCAGTACTTC. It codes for CASSRTSDRALDEQYF.

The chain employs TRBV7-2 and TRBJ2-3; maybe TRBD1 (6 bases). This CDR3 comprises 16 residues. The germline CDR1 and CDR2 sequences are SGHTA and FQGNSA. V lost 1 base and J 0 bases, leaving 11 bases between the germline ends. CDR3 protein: CASSLVGGYSTDTQYF. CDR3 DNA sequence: TGTGCCAGCAGCTTAGTAGGGGGTTATAGCACAGATACGCAGTATTTT.

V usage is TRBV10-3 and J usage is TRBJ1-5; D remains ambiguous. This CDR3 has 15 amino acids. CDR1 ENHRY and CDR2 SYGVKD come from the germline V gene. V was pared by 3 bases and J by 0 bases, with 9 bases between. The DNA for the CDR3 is TGTGCCATCAGTGATGGACTTTATAGCAATCAGCCCCAGCATTTT. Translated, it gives CAISDGLYSNQPQHF.

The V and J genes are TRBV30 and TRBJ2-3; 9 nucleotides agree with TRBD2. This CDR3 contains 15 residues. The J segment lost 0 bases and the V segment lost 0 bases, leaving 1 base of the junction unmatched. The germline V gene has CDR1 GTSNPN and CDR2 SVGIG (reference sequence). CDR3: CAWSVGLASTDTQYF. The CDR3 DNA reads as TGTGCCTGGAGTGTCGGACTAGCGAGCACAGATACGCAGTATTTT.

CDR3 protein: CASSLPETEAFF. The CDR3 coding sequence is TGTGCCAGCAGTTTACCAGAGACTGAAGCTTTCTTT. The chain recombines TRBV28 with TRBJ1-1; no clear D gene. In germline, CDR1 is MDHEN, CDR2 SYDVKM. Trimming left V 2 bases short and J 5 bases short, with 6 bases between. The CDR3 contains 12 residues.

The CDR3: CASSQENQVPYEQYF. Written as DNA, the CDR3 is TGCGCCAGCAGCCAAGAGAACCAGGTTCCCTACGAGCAGTACTTC. The chain couples TRBV4-3 to TRBJ2-7, with D unresolved. This CDR3 spans 15 amino acids. CDR1 is LGHNA and CDR2 is YSLEER in the germline V gene. Trimming shortened V by 0 bases and J by 2 bases, and 11 bases separated the two germline ends.

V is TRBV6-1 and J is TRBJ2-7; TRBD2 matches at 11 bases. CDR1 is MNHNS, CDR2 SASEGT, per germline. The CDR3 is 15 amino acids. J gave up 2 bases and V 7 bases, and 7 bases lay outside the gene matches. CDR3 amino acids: CASILLAGGAYEQYF. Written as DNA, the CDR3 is TGTGCCAGCATTCTTCTAGCGGGAGGTGCCTACGAGCAGTACTTC.

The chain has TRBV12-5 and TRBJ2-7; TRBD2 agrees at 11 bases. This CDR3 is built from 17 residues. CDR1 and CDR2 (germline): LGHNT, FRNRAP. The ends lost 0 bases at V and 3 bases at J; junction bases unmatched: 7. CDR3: CASGLVVTSGSFYEQYF. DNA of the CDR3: TGTGCTAGTGGTTTGGTAGTTACTAGCGGGAGCTTCTACGAGCAGTACTTC.

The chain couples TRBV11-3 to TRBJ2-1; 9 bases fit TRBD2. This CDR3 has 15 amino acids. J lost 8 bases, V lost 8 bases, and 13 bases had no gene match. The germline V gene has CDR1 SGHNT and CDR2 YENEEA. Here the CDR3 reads CASSRGGGAVDEQFF. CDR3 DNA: TGTGCCAGCTCTAGGGGCGGGGGGGCCGTGGATGAGCAGTTCTTC.

For the CDR3, the DNA is TGTGCCAGCTCACCAGGGACAGCGATTGAAAAACTGTTTTTT. It specifies CASSPGTAIEKLFF. V and J are TRBV18 and TRBJ1-4, with 7 bases matching TRBD1. Germline values: CDR1 KGHSH, CDR2 LQKENI. CDR3 length equals 14 residues. V was pared by 2 bases and J by 7 bases, with 4 bases of the junction left unmatched.

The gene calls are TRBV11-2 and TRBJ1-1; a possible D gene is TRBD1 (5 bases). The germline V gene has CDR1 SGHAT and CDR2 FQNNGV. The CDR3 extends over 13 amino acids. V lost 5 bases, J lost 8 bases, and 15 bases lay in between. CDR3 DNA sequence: TGTGCCAGCAGCCCAATCGGGACGGCAGAAGCTTTCTTT. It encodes CASSPIGTAEAFF.

CDR3 bases: TGTGCCAGCAGCTTTCAACGGGTGAACACTGAAGCTTTCTTT. As protein: CASSFQRVNTEAFF. V gene TRBV5-5 combines with J gene TRBJ1-1; no definite D call. The CDR3 extends over 14 amino acids. Deletions cut 2 bases from V and 0 bases from J, with 8 bases between. The germline V gene encodes CDR1 SGHKS and CDR2 YYEKEE (reference sequence).

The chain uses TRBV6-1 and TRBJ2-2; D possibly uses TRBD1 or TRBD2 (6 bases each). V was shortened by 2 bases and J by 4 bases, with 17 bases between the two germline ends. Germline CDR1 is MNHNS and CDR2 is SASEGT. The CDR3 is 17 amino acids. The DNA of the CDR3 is TGTGCCAGCAGTGAATTTCTAGGGGGGAGAGGCACCGGGGAGCTGTTTTTT. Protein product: CASSEFLGGRGTGELFF.

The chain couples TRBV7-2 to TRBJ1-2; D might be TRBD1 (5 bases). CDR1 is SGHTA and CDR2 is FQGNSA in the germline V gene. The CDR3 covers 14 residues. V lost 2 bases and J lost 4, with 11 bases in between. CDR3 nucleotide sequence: TGTGCCAGCAGCTTACAGCAGGGTGTCTATGGCTACACCTTC. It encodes CASSLQQGVYGYTF.

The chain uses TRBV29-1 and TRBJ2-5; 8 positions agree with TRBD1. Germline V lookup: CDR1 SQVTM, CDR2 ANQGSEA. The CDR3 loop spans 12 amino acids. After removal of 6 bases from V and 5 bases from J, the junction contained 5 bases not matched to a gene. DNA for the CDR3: TGCAGCGTCGACCAGGGGGCTGAGACCCAGTACTTC. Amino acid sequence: CSVDQGAETQYF.

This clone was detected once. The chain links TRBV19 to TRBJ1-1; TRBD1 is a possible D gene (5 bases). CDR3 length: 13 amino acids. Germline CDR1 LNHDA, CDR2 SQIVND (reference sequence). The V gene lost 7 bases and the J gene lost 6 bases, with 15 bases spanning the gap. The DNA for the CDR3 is TGTGCCAGTACCTGGGGCGTTTCCGCTGAAGCTTTCTTT. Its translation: CASTWGVSAEAFF.

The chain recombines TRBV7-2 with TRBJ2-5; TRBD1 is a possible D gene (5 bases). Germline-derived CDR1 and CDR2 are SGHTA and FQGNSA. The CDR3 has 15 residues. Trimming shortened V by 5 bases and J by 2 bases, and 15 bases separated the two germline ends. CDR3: CASSVIQVRQETQYF. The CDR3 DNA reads TGTGCCAGCAGCGTCATACAGGTCCGGCAAGAGACCCAGTACTTC.